The T cell receptor (beta chain) under discussion was sequenced for a study of CD8+ T cells in alopecia areata. The sequencing template was cDNA reverse transcribed from extracted RNA. Generated by immunoSEQ multiplex PCR, the TCRdb table keeps only in-frame clones and is missing some. This table has more than 150,000 clones, roughly three fifths appearing once. Study results and caveats: Normal scalp had lower clonality than lesional scalp, with alopecia totalis/universalis lesions showing this most strongly. Among the top 100, expanded CD8+ clones were significantly decreased by tofacitinib, as was scalp clonality.

As to treatment: oral pan-JAK inhibitor, 5-10 mg twice daily. Those with alopecia areata gave lesional scalp punch biopsies and peripheral blood. Regarding this clone: Its antigen is unknown. The identical CDR3 is also encoded by other nucleotide sequences in the sample.

The TCR sequence derives from a human donor with alopecia areata. The sample was CD8+ T cells sorted from blood, taken at week 24, from a patient treated with tofacitinib.

The CDR3 DNA reads as TGTGCCAGCAGCTTGGGACAGGGGGCCGATGGCTACACCTTC. Amino acids: CASSLGQGADGYTF. The chain has TRBV5-6 and TRBJ1-2; 10 bases align to TRBD1. This CDR3 comprises 14 residues. The J segment lost 6 bases and the V segment lost 0 bases, leaving 2 bases of the junction unmatched. Germline lookup yields CDR1 SGHDT and CDR2 YYEEEE. The full variable domain, with the rest looked up from reference TRBV5-6 and TRBJ1-2, is DAGVTQSPTHLIKTRGQQVTLRCSPKSGHDTVSWYQQALGQGPQFIFQYYEEEERQRGNFPDRFSGHQFPNYSSELNVNALLLGDSALYLCASSLGQGADGYTFGSGTRLTVV.